This entry lists 15 T cell receptor beta chains sequenced from one sample in a study of cytomegalovirus exposure and HLA in healthy donors. Only in-frame clones appear in the TCRdb table, and some are missing; sequencing was by immunoSEQ multiplex PCR. The profile shows 35,000 to 50,000 clones, 90% to 95% of them singletons. The sequenced sample consisted of PBMCs. These TCRs come from a young man in good health and CMV-seronegative.

The chain recombines TRBV5-4 with TRBJ2-5, with 7 bases lining up with TRBD1. V lost 4 bases and J lost 6; bases outside the gene matches: 15. Germline V CDR1 and CDR2: SGHNT, YYREEE (reference sequence). The CDR3 is 16 amino acids. CDR3 sequence: CASSQEVQGVGKTQYF. The CDR3 DNA reads as TGTGCCAGCAGCCAAGAGGTTCAGGGGGTAGGGAAGACCCAGTACTTC.

This chain uses TRBV11-2 with TRBJ2-5; D gene unclear. The CDR3 is 13 residues long. Trimming took off 5 bases at V and 1 base at J, with 8 bases between the two ends. Germline-derived CDR1 and CDR2 are SGHAT and FQNNGV. CDR3 region: CASSARVQETQYF. CDR3 bases: TGTGCCAGCAGCGCCCGGGTCCAAGAGACCCAGTACTTC.

The chain is built from TRBV7-6 and TRBJ2-2; tentatively, D is TRBD2 (5 bases). This CDR3 comprises 16 residues. V gave up 1 base and J gave up 6 bases, with 15 bases separating them. Germline CDR1 reads SGHVS; CDR2 reads FNYEAQ. As DNA, the CDR3 is TGTGCCAGCAGCTTAGGGGTGACTAACTTCGCCGGGGAGCTGTTTTTT. Translating it yields CASSLGVTNFAGELFF.

The chain links TRBV11-3 to TRBJ1-4; unclear D gene. The CDR3 covers 19 residues. Germline V lookup: CDR1 SGHNT, CDR2 YENEEA. V gave up 0 bases and J gave up 5 bases, with 22 bases separating them. The chain's CDR3 is CASSLDLRDGRRANEKLFF. DNA of the CDR3: TGTGCCAGCAGCTTAGATCTCCGGGATGGGCGGAGGGCCAATGAAAAACTGTTTTTT.

This clone was counted once. The chain has TRBV6-4 and TRBJ1-2, with TRBD1 matching over 11 bases. CDR1 MRHNA and CDR2 SNTAGT come from the germline V gene. Trimming at V came to 0 bases and at J to 8 bases, leaving 5 bases not matched to a gene. This CDR3 spans 15 amino acids. CDR3 DNA: TGTGCCAGCAGTGACTCGGGACAGGGGGTGAAGGGCTACACCTTC. It specifies CASSDSGQGVKGYTF.

The chain links TRBV16 to TRBJ1-1, with D maybe TRBD1 (5 bases). This CDR3 comprises 15 residues. Germline V gene sequence: CDR1 KGHSY, CDR2 FQNENV. With 0 bases removed from V and 3 bases from J, the gap between germline ends came to 11 bases. The CDR3 here is CASSQSIGRDTEAFF. The CDR3 DNA follows: TGTGCCAGCAGCCAATCGATCGGCAGGGACACTGAAGCTTTCTTT.

The chain recombines TRBV6-5 with TRBJ2-7; 8 bases align to TRBD2. With V trimmed by 6 bases and J by 9 bases, 4 bases remained unmatched. The CDR3 runs 11 residues. Germline V gives CDR1 MNHEY, CDR2 SVGAGI. The CDR3 DNA sequence: TGTGCCAGCAGAAGCGGGAGCGGGCAGTACTTC. Protein product: CASRSGSGQYF.

The J gene is TRBJ2-1, the V gene TRBV7-3; D perhaps matches TRBD2 (6 bases). The V gene's germline CDR1 is SGHTA and CDR2 FQGTGA. The CDR3 is made up of 16 amino acids. Deletions cut 1 base from V and 0 bases from J, with 10 bases between. The CDR3 here is CASSLIGGSSYNEQFF. The CDR3, as DNA: TGTGCCAGCAGCTTAATTGGGGGGAGCTCCTACAATGAGCAGTTCTTC.

V usage is TRBV2 and J usage is TRBJ1-5, with a weak D call TRBD1 (6 bases). Germline loops: CDR1 SNHLY, CDR2 FYNNEI. Between the trimmed V and J ends, which lost 8 bases and 6 bases, there was a span of 17 bases. The CDR3 runs 14 residues. The CDR3: CASGGGRVGQPQHF. In DNA form, the CDR3 reads TGTGCCAGCGGGGGGGGCAGGGTCGGTCAGCCCCAGCATTTT.

Written as DNA, the CDR3 is TGCAGCGTTGGTACAACTGGGGCCAACGTCCTGACTTTC. This gives the protein CSVGTTGANVLTF. This chain joins TRBV29-1 and TRBJ2-6; D remains ambiguous. The ends were cut back, 4 bases at V and 2 bases at J, with 6 bases in the middle. The CDR3 is 13 amino acids. CDR1 is SQVTM and CDR2 is ANQGSEA in the germline V gene.

The chain recombines TRBV7-6 with TRBJ1-1, with D unclear. This CDR3 contains 16 residues. Trimming removed 5 bases from V and 6 bases from J, with 22 bases in between. CDR1 and CDR2 from the germline V gene are SGHVS and FNYEAQ. The CDR3 sequence is CASSQTSNSRVAEAFF. The CDR3 coding sequence is TGTGCCAGCAGCCAAACCTCGAACTCCCGGGTGGCTGAAGCTTTCTTT.

The chain uses TRBV7-8 and TRBJ2-7; 8 nucleotides line up with TRBD1. Germline V gives CDR1 SGHVS, CDR2 FQNEAQ. The J segment lost 1 base and the V segment lost 5 bases, leaving 10 bases of the junction unmatched. The CDR3 length is 16 residues. CDR3 DNA: TGTGCCAGCAGCCCTTTAAAGGACAGGGCATCCTACGAGCAGTACTTC. The encoded protein is CASSPLKDRASYEQYF.

This clone was recorded only once. The chain joins TRBV4-2 to TRBJ2-5, with 11 nucleotides matching TRBD2. The V gene's germline CDR1 is LGHNA and CDR2 YNFKEQ. V lost 4 bases, J lost 3 bases, and 1 base stayed unmatched. The CDR3 spans 14 residues. The CDR3 nucleotides read TGTGCCAGCAGCCCGGGACTAGCGGAAGAGACCCAGTACTTC. Translated, it gives CASSPGLAEETQYF.

The chain carries TRBV5-5 and TRBJ1-3; D uncertain. This CDR3 contains 15 residues. Trimming removed 1 base at V and 0 bases at J, with 8 bases between. Germline V gene sequence: CDR1 SGHKS, CDR2 YYEKEE (reference sequence). The CDR3 bases are TGTGCCAGCAGCTTGTGGCACCGCTCTGGAAACACCATATATTTT. It translates to CASSLWHRSGNTIYF.

The chain links TRBV18 to TRBJ2-7; D is undetermined. This CDR3 comprises 13 residues. V lost 0 bases, J lost 3 bases, and 6 bases lay in between. Germline V gives CDR1 KGHSH, CDR2 LQKENI. DNA for the CDR3: TGTGCCAGCTCACCACCGGCCAGCTACGAGCAGTACTTC. Encoded protein: CASSPPASYEQYF.